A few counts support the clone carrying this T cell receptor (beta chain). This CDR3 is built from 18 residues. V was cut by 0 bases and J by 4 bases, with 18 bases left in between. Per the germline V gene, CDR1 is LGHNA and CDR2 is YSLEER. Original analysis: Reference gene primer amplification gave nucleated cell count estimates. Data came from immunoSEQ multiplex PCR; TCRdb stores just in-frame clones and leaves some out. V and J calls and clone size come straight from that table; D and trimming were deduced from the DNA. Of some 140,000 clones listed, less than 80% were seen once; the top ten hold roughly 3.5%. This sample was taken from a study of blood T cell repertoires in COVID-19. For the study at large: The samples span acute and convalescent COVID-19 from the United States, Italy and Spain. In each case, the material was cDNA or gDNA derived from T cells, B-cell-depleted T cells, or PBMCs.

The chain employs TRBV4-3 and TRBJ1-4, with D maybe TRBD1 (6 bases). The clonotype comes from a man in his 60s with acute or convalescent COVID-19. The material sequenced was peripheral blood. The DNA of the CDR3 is TGCGCCAGCAGCCAAGATCTCCAGGGAGGGGGGTTTAATGAAAAACTGTTTTTT. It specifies CASSQDLQGGGFNEKLFF.